Each of the 28 T cell receptor beta chains below was sequenced from the same sample in a study of blood T cells in healthy people across ages. Alongside a J-beta primer mix, a sample-barcoded 5' primer served in a second PCR lasting about 7 to 12 cycles. TCRdb called the 5' RACE reads again in MiXCR, with one record for every CDR3 protein. The sample has roughly 730,000 distinct CDR3 sequences, 56% seen once. Sequences were obtained from blood. The source of these receptors is a middle-aged man in good health.

CDR3 loop: CASMRGASYEQYF. In DNA form, the CDR3 reads TGTGCCAGCATGCGGGGGGCCTCCTACGAGCAGTACTTC. V is TRBV6-1 and J is TRBJ2-7; 8 bases agree with TRBD2. Germline CDR1 MNHNS, CDR2 SASEGT. The junction had 2 bases not matched to a gene; V was cut back by 7 bases and J by 0 bases. CDR3 size: 13 residues.

This clonotype has just a few counts. The V call is TRBV6-5, the J call TRBJ2-5; D is possibly TRBD1 (6 bases). The CDR3 consists of 12 residues. CDR1 is MNHEY, CDR2 SVGAGI, per germline. The V gene lost 10 bases and the J gene lost 5 bases, with 14 bases spanning the gap. The CDR3 nucleotides read TGTGCCACCAGGGGTCGGGCGGAGACCCAGTACTTC. It yields the protein CATRGRAETQYF.

The V gene is TRBV5-1, the J gene TRBJ2-5; tentative D call: TRBD1 (5 bases). This CDR3 is 14 amino acids long. Trimming pared 0 bases from V and 1 base from J, leaving 7 bases between. CDR1 and CDR2 (germline): SGHRS, YFSETQ. The CDR3 here is CASSLEGLQETQYF. CDR3 in DNA: TGCGCCAGCAGCTTGGAGGGGCTCCAAGAGACCCAGTACTTC. The complete variable domain, with remaining parts taken from reference TRBV5-1 and TRBJ2-5, reads KAGVTQTPRYLIKTRGQQVTLSCSPISGHRSVSWYQQTPGQGLQFLFEYFSETQRNKGNFPGRFSGRQFSNSRSEMNVSTLELGDSALYLCASSLEGLQETQYFGPGTRLLVL.

V gene TRBV9 combines with J gene TRBJ2-3; 8 nucleotides match TRBD2. The CDR3 covers 15 residues. Germline CDR1 and CDR2: SGDLS and YYNGEE. Trimming removed 2 bases from V and 2 bases from J; junction bases left unmatched: 4. In DNA form, the CDR3 reads TGTGCCAGCAGCGTGACTAGCGCCTCCACAGATACGCAGTATTTT. Its translation: CASSVTSASTDTQYF.

V gene TRBV4-1 combines with J gene TRBJ1-5, with a weak D call TRBD1 (6 bases). The CDR3 covers 18 residues. Germline CDR1 is MGHRA and CDR2 is YSYEKL. The germline V and J ends were trimmed by 0 bases and 4 bases, with 19 bases remaining between them. The CDR3, as DNA: TGCGCCAGCAGCCAAGACCGGGACATAAAATGGTGGAATCAGCCCCAGCATTTT. This encodes CASSQDRDIKWWNQPQHF.

As for this clonotype: One end of the junction is discordant with germline, which a read error may explain. CDR3 coding DNA: TGTGCCGTTTCTCGGGACTTAGAGGCCCAGTACTTC. Encoded protein: CAVSRDLEAQYF. The V gene is TRBV10-3, the J gene TRBJ2-5; tentatively, D is TRBD2 (6 bases). In germline, CDR1 is ENHRY, CDR2 SYGVKD. The CDR3 loop spans 12 amino acids.

This chain joins TRBV4-1 and TRBJ2-5; TRBD1 agrees at 7 bases. After removal of 0 bases from V and 3 bases from J, the junction contained 7 bases not matched to a gene. Germline V gene data show CDR1 as MGHRA and CDR2 as YSYEKL. The CDR3 is 16 residues long. The CDR3 DNA is TGCGCCAGCAGCCAAGACACCAGGGGGTACAAAGAGACCCAGTACTTC. This encodes CASSQDTRGYKETQYF.

V gene TRBV2 combines with J gene TRBJ2-1; D is unresolved. V was pared by 4 bases and J by 0 bases, with 10 bases between. The CDR3 totals 15 residues. CDR1 is SNHLY and CDR2 is FYNNEI in the germline V gene. CDR3 nucleotide sequence: TGTGCCAGCAGTGGTCGGTGGGGCTCCTACAATGAGCAGTTCTTC. Its protein is CASSGRWGSYNEQFF.

V gene TRBV20-1 combines with J gene TRBJ2-5; 7 bases are a match to TRBD1. With 5 bases clipped from V and 5 bases from J, the junction kept 8 bases outside the gene matches. This CDR3 is 13 amino acids long. Germline values: CDR1 DFQATT, CDR2 SNEGSKA (reference sequence). CDR3 DNA sequence: TGCAGTGCTCCGGGACAGCGTTTCGAGACCCAGTACTTC. This translates into CSAPGQRFETQYF.

This clonotype was seen a few times. The genes are TRBV6-1 and TRBJ2-5; 12 bases map to TRBD1. Losses at the gene ends were 7 bases for V and 5 bases for J; bases not matched to a gene: 8. This CDR3 contains 15 residues. The germline gives CDR1 MNHNS, CDR2 SASEGT. The chain's CDR3 is CASTGGTGGSETQYF. As DNA, the CDR3 is TGTGCCAGCACGGGGGGGACAGGGGGCTCGGAGACCCAGTACTTC.

V gene TRBV6-1 combines with J gene TRBJ2-7; weak D call: TRBD2 (5 bases). Germline CDR1 MNHNS, CDR2 SASEGT. The V and J ends lost 4 bases and 1 base respectively, with 14 bases between them. CDR3 length equals 15 residues. The chain's CDR3 is CASSADSGRSYEQYF. DNA for the CDR3: TGTGCCAGCAGTGCGGACTCAGGTCGGTCCTACGAGCAGTACTTC.

This clonotype was seen many times. The genes are TRBV9 and TRBJ2-1, with 7 bases matching TRBD2. Germline V gene sequence: CDR1 SGDLS, CDR2 YYNGEE. The CDR3 runs 19 residues. With 1 base clipped from V and 7 bases from J, the junction kept 20 bases outside the gene matches. CDR3 DNA sequence: TGTGCCAGCAGCGTACGCGGTGGGATCGGGTCGGGAGGTTATAATGAGCAGTTCTTC. Amino acids: CASSVRGGIGSGGYNEQFF.

V usage is TRBV21-1 and J usage is TRBJ2-3; whether TRBD2, the table's D call, matches the DNA was not checked. TRBV21-1 is a known pseudogene. The CDR3 is made up of 15 amino acids. CDR3 loop: CASSGGTSPTDTQYF. CDR3 sequence (DNA): TGTGCCAGCAGCGGTGGGACTAGTCCCACAGATACGCAGTATTTT.

The chain joins TRBV3-1 to TRBJ1-2; 10 bases fit TRBD1. V gave up 1 base and J gave up 6 bases; unmatched junction bases: 8. The CDR3 is 16 residues long. CDR1 is LGHDT, CDR2 YNNKEL, per germline (reference sequence). In DNA form, the CDR3 reads TGTGCCAGCAGCCAAGGGGACAGGGGTCCCGCGGATGGCTACACCTTC. This encodes CASSQGDRGPADGYTF.

The gene calls are TRBV4-3 and TRBJ1-2, with D unresolved. The CDR3 is 15 residues long. Germline V gene lookup returns CDR1 LGHNA and CDR2 YSLEER. Trimming shortened V by 0 bases and J by 7 bases, and 15 bases separated the two germline ends. The DNA of the CDR3 is TGCGCCAGCAGCCAAGATCTTCCGGGCATGGGTGGCTACACCTTC. Its translation: CASSQDLPGMGGYTF.

This clonotype has ten or more counts. Germline is not matched at one junction end, which may reflect a read error. The gene calls are TRBV5-1 and TRBJ2-5, with 9 bases fitting TRBD2. Germline CDR1 reads SGHRS; CDR2 reads YFSETQ. This CDR3 is 15 amino acids long. CDR3 nucleotides: TGTGCCAGCAGTTTAGTAGCGGGGGAACAAGAGACCCAGTACTTC. Protein sequence: CASSLVAGEQETQYF.

This chain joins TRBV21-1 and TRBJ2-7; the table's TRBD2 call for D was not verified on the DNA. TRBV21-1 is a pseudogene locus. There are 17 residues in the CDR3. CDR3 DNA sequence: TGTGCCAGCATCCCCCCGGAGCTTAGCGACGATTCCTACGAGCAGTACTTC. Residues: CASIPPELSDDSYEQYF.

The rearrangement links TRBV4-3 to TRBJ2-3; TRBD1 or TRBD2 may be the D gene (5 bases each). CDR3 length equals 17 residues. Germline assignment: CDR1 LGHNA and CDR2 YSLEER. V lost 3 bases and J lost 5, with 21 bases in between. The CDR3 DNA sequence: TGCGCCAGCAGCCATGGGGGACGAGGCACTAGTGGAGATACGCAGTATTTT. It encodes CASSHGGRGTSGDTQYF.

The gene calls are TRBV29-1 and TRBJ1-2; D not certain. Germline-derived CDR1 and CDR2 are SQVTM and ANQGSEA. CDR3 length equals 11 residues. The V end lost 7 bases, the J end lost 7 bases, and 13 bases lay between the germline ends. As DNA, the CDR3 is TGCAGCGCCGTGCCAGCAGCTGGCTACACCTTC. This sequence encodes CSAVPAAGYTF.

This sequence joins TRBV2 and TRBJ1-6; 9 bases map to TRBD1. V dropped 4 bases and J dropped 0; count of bases not matched to a gene: 4. Germline CDR1 is SNHLY and CDR2 is FYNNEI. The CDR3 is made up of 17 amino acids. The CDR3 region has the DNA TGTGCCAGCAGTGCGGGACAGGGTAGCTCCTATAATTCACCCCTCCACTTT. It encodes CASSAGQGSSYNSPLHF.

The sample holds a few counts of this clonotype. CDR3 DNA: TGCAGTGCTCCCCGCGTGGACGGGGGGTATGAGCAGTTCTTC. Its translation: CSAPRVDGGYEQFF. This chain connects TRBV20-1 to TRBJ2-1; 7 bases are a match to TRBD2. Unmatched junction bases numbered 12, after V lost 5 bases and J lost 8 bases. Germline V lookup: CDR1 DFQATT, CDR2 SNEGSKA (reference sequence). This CDR3 has 14 amino acids.

The chain joins TRBV29-1 to TRBJ2-5; D gene ambiguous. V lost 4 bases, J lost 2 bases, and 11 bases lay in between. The CDR3 is 13 residues long. From germline, CDR1 is SQVTM and CDR2 ANQGSEA. CDR3 nucleotides: TGCAGCGTTGGCCTGCCCACTCAAGAGACCCAGTACTTC. This codes for CSVGLPTQETQYF.

This clonotype has just a few counts. This chain joins TRBV10-3 and TRBJ2-1; TRBD1 might be the D (5 bases). Germline V gives CDR1 ENHRY, CDR2 SYGVKD. Trimming stripped 4 bases from V and 4 bases from J, with 14 bases between. The CDR3 contains 15 residues. The CDR3 nucleotides read TGTGCCATCAGTGCGCGGACACCCCTTTACAATGAGCAGTTCTTC. Translating it yields CAISARTPLYNEQFF.

This clonotype has only a few counts. The V call is TRBV20-1, the J call TRBJ2-7; no clear D. V shed 3 bases and J shed 2 bases, with 14 bases lying between them. This CDR3 is built from 14 residues. Germline CDR1 and CDR2: DFQATT and SNEGSKA (reference sequence). The CDR3 DNA follows: TGCAGTGCTAGGCAATGGACCGCGACCTACGAGCAGTACTTC. This codes for CSARQWTATYEQYF.

This clonotype was detected once. The chain recombines TRBV29-1 with TRBJ2-5, with a tentative D call TRBD2 (7 bases). TRBJ2-7 matches the DNA end more closely, so the J call is doubtful. Germline V lookup: CDR1 SQVTM, CDR2 ANQGSEA. CDR3 size: 13 residues. CDR3 DNA sequence: TGCAGCGTTGGAGGGGGGGTATACTACGAGCAGTACTTC. It yields the protein CSVGGGVYYEQYF.

V is TRBV7-9 and J is TRBJ2-1; D might be TRBD2 (5 bases). CDR3 length: 16 amino acids. CDR1 SEHNR and CDR2 FQNEAQ come from the germline V gene (reference sequence). V lost 5 bases and J lost 5, with 19 bases in between. CDR3 sequence reads: CASSVLSGRGNNEQFF. The CDR3 DNA reads TGTGCCAGCAGCGTCTTGTCGGGGAGAGGCAACAATGAGCAGTTCTTC.

The chain uses TRBV20-1 and TRBJ2-3, with no clear D. The germline CDR1 and CDR2 sequences are DFQATT and SNEGSKA (reference sequence). CDR3 size: 13 residues. V shed 6 bases and J shed 0 bases, with 10 bases lying between them. CDR3 coding DNA: TGCAGTGCAGACTGGGCTAGCACAGATACGCAGTATTTT. Residues: CSADWASTDTQYF.

This chain joins TRBV25-1 and TRBJ2-5; D gene unclear. The CDR3 sequence is 14 residues long. Per the germline V gene, CDR1 is MGHDK and CDR2 is SYGVNS. V was clipped by 3 bases and J by 4 bases, with 12 bases between them. The CDR3 region has the DNA TGTGCCAGCAGTGAGCCAAGGGCAGCAGAGACCCAGTACTTC. Amino acid sequence: CASSEPRAAETQYF.